These T cell receptor beta chains were read from a single sample in a study of T-cell memory formation after mild COVID-19. From the 5' RACE reads, TCRdb called clonotypes with MiXCR, one entry per CDR3 protein. The data hold more than 250,000 distinct CDR3 sequences, with around 16% observed a single time. The sample was PBMCs or a T cell subset sorted from them (not recorded which). Source of these receptors: a man aged 18 to 30 who had mild COVID-19 (a few samples of this study predate the infection). Cell type and time point are not known. CDR3s include the opening cysteine and the closing phenylalanine or tryptophan. The D gene is left open where the match is weak. Clone size is shown for a subset of rows, as once, few, many or a class of expanded clone.

j_gene: TRBJ1-1; v_gene: TRBV7-3; len: 15; d_gene: TRBD1; abundance: few; CDR3nt: TGTGCCAGCAGCATTCCCAGGGGGTCGGGGACTGAAGCTTTCTTT; CDR3aa: CASSIPRGSGTEAFF
j_gene: TRBJ1-5; v_gene: TRBV7-8; len: 15; d_gene: -; abundance: -; CDR3nt: TGTGCCAGCAGCCAAACGGGTGGTCGGAATCAGCCCCAGCATTTT; CDR3aa: CASSQTGGRNQPQHF
j_gene: TRBJ2-3; v_gene: TRBV29-1; len: 12; d_gene: -; abundance: few; CDR3nt: TGCAGCGTTGAAGCGGCGAGTGATACGCAGTATTTT; CDR3aa: CSVEAASDTQYF
j_gene: TRBJ2-2; v_gene: TRBV7-2; len: 16; d_gene: -; abundance: -; CDR3nt: TGTGCCAGCAGCCCCTGGGGGGGACAAAACACCGGGGAGCTGTTTTTT; CDR3aa: CASSPWGGQNTGELFF
j_gene: TRBJ2-5; v_gene: TRBV18; len: 13; d_gene: TRBD2; abundance: few; CDR3nt: TGTGCCAGCTCCGCGGGGGACCTGGTGACCCAGTACTTC; CDR3aa: CASSAGDLVTQYF
j_gene: TRBJ2-2; v_gene: TRBV12-3/TRBV12-4; len: 16; d_gene: TRBD2; abundance: few; CDR3nt: TGTGCCAGCAGCCTCGGACTAGCGGAGGGCACCGGGGAGCTGTTTTTT; CDR3aa: CASSLGLAEGTGELFF
j_gene: TRBJ2-7; v_gene: TRBV7-9; len: 14; d_gene: TRBD2; abundance: -; CDR3nt: TGTGCCAGCAGCTGGGATAGCGGGGGAAACGAGCAGTACTTC; CDR3aa: CASSWDSGGNEQYF
j_gene: TRBJ1-2; v_gene: TRBV6-5; len: 15; d_gene: -; abundance: -; CDR3nt: TGTGCCAGCAGTTACTCGAGGCGGACGGGTAATGGCTACACCTTC; CDR3aa: CASSYSRRTGNGYTF
j_gene: TRBJ2-2; v_gene: TRBV20-1; len: 14; d_gene: -; abundance: -; CDR3nt: TGCAGTGCTAGGCCGCTACAGGGATCCGGGGAGCTGTTTTTT; CDR3aa: CSARPLQGSGELFF
j_gene: TRBJ1-1; v_gene: TRBV5-6; len: 12; d_gene: -; abundance: -; CDR3nt: TGTGCCAGCAGCCTCGGACGGGCTGAAGCTTTCTTT; CDR3aa: CASSLGRAEAFF